The 10 T cell receptor beta chains in this list originate from one sample, sequenced in a study of cytomegalovirus exposure and HLA in healthy donors. In the PCR, 60 Vbeta and 13 Jbeta primers were used. Repertoires were generated with immunoSEQ multiplex PCR, while TCRdb's copy carries only in-frame clones and drops some. The data hold tens of thousands of clones, with roughly 76% observed a single time. The sample consisted of PBMCs. Source of these receptors: a woman aged 25 to 39 in good health and CMV-seropositive.

J is TRBJ1-1 and V is TRBV7-2, with 8 bases aligning to TRBD1. In germline, CDR1 is SGHTA, CDR2 FQGNSA. CDR3 length equals 14 residues. J lost 5 bases, V lost 4 bases, and 6 bases had no gene match. Written as DNA, the CDR3 is TGTGCCAGCAGCTCCGACAGGGGTTGGACTGAAGCTTTCTTT. It is translated as CASSSDRGWTEAFF.

This clone appeared a single time. The genes are TRBV6-6 and TRBJ1-2, with TRBD1 identical over 8 bases. The CDR3 has 14 residues. The trim removed 6 bases at V and 0 bases at J, leaving 3 bases unmatched. Germline V CDR1 and CDR2: MNHNY, SVGAGI (reference sequence). The CDR3 nucleotides are TGTGCCAGCAGCCAGGACAGGGCTAACTATGGCTACACCTTC. Its translation is CASSQDRANYGYTF.

The rearrangement uses TRBV19 and TRBJ1-1, with TRBD1 identical over 9 bases. This CDR3 spans 14 amino acids. Trimming took 5 bases from V and 8 from J; bases not matched to a gene: 9. Germline CDR1 and CDR2: LNHDA and SQIVND (reference sequence). The CDR3 nucleotides are TGTGCCAGTAGTCCAAGCGGCGGACAGGGGGAAGCTTTCTTT. Translating gives CASSPSGGQGEAFF.

The V and J genes are TRBV21-1 and TRBJ2-7; the D call in the table, TRBD2, was not verified against the DNA. TRBV21-1 constitutes a pseudogene. The CDR3 length is 16 residues. CDR3 sequence: CASRTEGLTNSYEQYF. The CDR3 DNA is TGTGCCAGCCGAACCGAGGGCCTGACGAACTCCTACGAGCAGTACTTC.

The chain employs TRBV28 and TRBJ1-2; 9 nucleotides agree with TRBD1. With V trimmed by 7 bases and J by 5 bases, 5 bases remained unmatched. CDR1 and CDR2 (germline): MDHEN, SYDVKM. The CDR3 length is 13 residues. CDR3 in amino acids: CASTETGGYGYTF. CDR3 DNA: TGTGCCAGCACGGAGACAGGGGGTTATGGCTACACCTTC.

The chain is built from TRBV14 and TRBJ1-2; D gene ambiguous. The CDR3 is 15 residues long. Germline CDR1 and CDR2: SGHDN and FVKESK. V lost 1 base, J lost 8 bases, and 17 bases lay in between. The CDR3 here is CASSQAEGRIGGYTF. The CDR3 bases are TGTGCCAGCAGCCAAGCTGAAGGGAGGATTGGCGGCTACACCTTC.

The chain links TRBV9 to TRBJ1-6; 9 nucleotides agree with TRBD1. Looked up from germline, CDR1 is SGDLS and CDR2 is YYNGEE. V gave up 0 bases and J gave up 9 bases; unmatched junction bases: 7. The CDR3 spans 16 residues. The DNA of the CDR3 is TGTGCCAGCAGCGTAGGTGGACAGGGGACGGTTTCACCCCTCCACTTT. This gives the protein CASSVGGQGTVSPLHF.

The rearrangement joins TRBV6-6 to TRBJ2-7, with 14 bases fitting TRBD2. In germline, CDR1 is MNHNY, CDR2 SVGAGI (reference sequence). The CDR3 contains 16 residues. After removal of 4 bases from V and 7 bases from J, the junction contained 9 bases not matched to a gene. Here the CDR3 DNA reads TGTGCCAGCAGTTCGGGACTAGCGGGGGCCTCCTTGGAGCAGTACTTC. It is translated as CASSSGLAGASLEQYF.

This clone was counted between two and nine times. The chain joins TRBV6-6 to TRBJ2-7; D is perhaps TRBD2 (5 bases). The CDR3 contains 12 residues. Trimming took 11 bases from V and 3 from J, leaving 14 bases between them. Germline V gene lookup returns CDR1 MNHNY and CDR2 SVGAGI (reference sequence). CDR3: CASKPTNYEQYF. In DNA, the CDR3 is TGTGCCTCTAAGCCGACTAACTACGAGCAGTACTTC.

To note about this clone: Other DNA sequences from this sample encode an identical CDR3 as well. The rearrangement links TRBV7-2 to TRBJ1-5, with 7 nucleotides matching TRBD1. J was trimmed by 4 bases and V by 0 bases; bases with no gene match: 3. This CDR3 contains 15 residues. Germline assignment: CDR1 SGHTA and CDR2 FQGNSA. For the CDR3, the DNA is TGTGCCAGCAGCTTAGCAGGGACAGCTAATCAGCCCCAGCATTTT. It encodes CASSLAGTANQPQHF.